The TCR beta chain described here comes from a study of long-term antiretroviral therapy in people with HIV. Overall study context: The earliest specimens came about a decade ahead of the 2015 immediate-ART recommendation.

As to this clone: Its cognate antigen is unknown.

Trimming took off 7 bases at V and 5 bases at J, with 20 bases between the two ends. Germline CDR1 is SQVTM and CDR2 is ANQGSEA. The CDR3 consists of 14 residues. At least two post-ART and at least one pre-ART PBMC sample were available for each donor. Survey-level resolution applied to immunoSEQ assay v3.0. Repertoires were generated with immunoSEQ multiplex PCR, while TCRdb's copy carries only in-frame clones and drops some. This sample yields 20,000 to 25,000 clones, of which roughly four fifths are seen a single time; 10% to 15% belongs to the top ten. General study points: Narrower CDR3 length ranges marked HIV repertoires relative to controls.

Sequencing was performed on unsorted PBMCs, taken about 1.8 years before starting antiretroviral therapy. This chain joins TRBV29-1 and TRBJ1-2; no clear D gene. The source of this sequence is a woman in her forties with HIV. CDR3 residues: CSAPTSRENYGYTF. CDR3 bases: TGCAGCGCCCCGACAAGTCGGGAAAATTATGGCTACACCTTC. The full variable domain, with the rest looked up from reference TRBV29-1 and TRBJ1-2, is SAVISQKPSRDICQRGTSLTIQCQVDSQVTMMFWYRQQPGQSLTLIATANQGSEATYESGFVIDKFPISRPNLTFSTLTVSNMSPEDSSIYLCSAPTSRENYGYTFGSGTRLTVV.